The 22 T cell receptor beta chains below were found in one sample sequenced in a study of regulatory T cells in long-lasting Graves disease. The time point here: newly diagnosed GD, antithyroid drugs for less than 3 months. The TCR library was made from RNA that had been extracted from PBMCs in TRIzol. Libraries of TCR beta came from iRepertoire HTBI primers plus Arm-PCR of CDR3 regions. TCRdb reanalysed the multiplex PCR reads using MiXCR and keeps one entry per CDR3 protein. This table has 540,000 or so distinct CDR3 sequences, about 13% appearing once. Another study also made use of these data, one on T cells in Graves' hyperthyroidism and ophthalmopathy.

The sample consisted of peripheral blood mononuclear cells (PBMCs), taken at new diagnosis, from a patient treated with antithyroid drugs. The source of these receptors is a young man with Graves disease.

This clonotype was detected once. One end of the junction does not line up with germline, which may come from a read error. The CDR3 region has the DNA TGTGCCGGCAGCTTGGCAGGGGGCTACAATGAAAAACTGTTTTTT. This sequence encodes CAGSLAGGYNEKLFF. The chain recombines TRBV5-5 with TRBJ1-4, with TRBD1 matching 8 bases. The CDR3 extends over 15 amino acids. Germline V gene lookup returns CDR1 SGHKS and CDR2 YYEKEE (reference sequence). The complete variable domain, with remaining parts taken from reference TRBV5-5 and TRBJ1-4, reads DAGVTQSPTHLIKTRGQQVTLRCSPISGHKSVSWYQQVLGQGPQFIFQYYEKEERGRGNFPDRFSARQFPNYSSELNVNALLLGDSALYLCAGSLAGGYNEKLFFGSGTQLSVL.

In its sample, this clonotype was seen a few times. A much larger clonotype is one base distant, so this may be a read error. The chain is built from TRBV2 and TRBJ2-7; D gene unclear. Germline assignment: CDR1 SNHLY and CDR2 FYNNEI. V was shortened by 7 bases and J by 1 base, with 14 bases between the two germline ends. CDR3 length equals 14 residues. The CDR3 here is CASILDGSSYEQYF. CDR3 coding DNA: TGTGCCAGCATTCTCGATGGGTCTTCCTACGAGCAGTACTTC.

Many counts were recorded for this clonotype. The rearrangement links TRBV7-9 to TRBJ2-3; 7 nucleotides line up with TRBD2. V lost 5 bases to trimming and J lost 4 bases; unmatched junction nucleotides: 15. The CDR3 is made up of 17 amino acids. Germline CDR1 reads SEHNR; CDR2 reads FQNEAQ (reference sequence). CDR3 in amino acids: CASSRRGLGESPDTQYF. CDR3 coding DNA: TGTGCCAGCAGCCGGCGGGGGTTAGGGGAGAGCCCAGATACGCAGTATTTT.

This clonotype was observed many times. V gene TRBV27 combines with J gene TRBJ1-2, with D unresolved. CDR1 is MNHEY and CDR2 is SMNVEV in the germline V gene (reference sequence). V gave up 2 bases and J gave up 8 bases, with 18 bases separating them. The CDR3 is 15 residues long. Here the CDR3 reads CASSLLPRETGGYTF. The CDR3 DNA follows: TGTGCCAGCAGTTTACTACCCCGTGAGACGGGAGGCTACACCTTC.

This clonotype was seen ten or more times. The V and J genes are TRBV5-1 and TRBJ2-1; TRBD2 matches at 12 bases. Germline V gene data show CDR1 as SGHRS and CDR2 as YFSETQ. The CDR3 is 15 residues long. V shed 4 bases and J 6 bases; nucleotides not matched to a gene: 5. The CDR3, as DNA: TGCGCCAGCAGCCCGTGGACTAGCGGGATCAATGAGCAGTTCTTC. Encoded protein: CASSPWTSGINEQFF. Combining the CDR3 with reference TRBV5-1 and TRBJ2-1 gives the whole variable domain KAGVTQTPRYLIKTRGQQVTLSCSPISGHRSVSWYQQTPGQGLQFLFEYFSETQRNKGNFPGRFSGRQFSNSRSEMNVSTLELGDSALYLCASSPWTSGINEQFFGPGTRLTVL.

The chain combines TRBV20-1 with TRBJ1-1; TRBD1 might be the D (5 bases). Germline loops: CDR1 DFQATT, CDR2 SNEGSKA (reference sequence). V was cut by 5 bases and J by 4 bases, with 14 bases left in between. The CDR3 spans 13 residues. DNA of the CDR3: TGCAGTGCTGTGCAGGGTTTCGGCACTGAAGCTTTCTTT. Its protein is CSAVQGFGTEAFF.

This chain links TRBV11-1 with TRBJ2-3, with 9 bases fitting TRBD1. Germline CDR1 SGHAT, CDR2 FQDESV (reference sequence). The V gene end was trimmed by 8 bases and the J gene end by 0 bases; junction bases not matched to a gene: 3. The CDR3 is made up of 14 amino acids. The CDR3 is CASRTGVSTDTQYF. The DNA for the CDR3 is TGTGCCAGCCGGACAGGGGTTAGCACAGATACGCAGTATTTT.

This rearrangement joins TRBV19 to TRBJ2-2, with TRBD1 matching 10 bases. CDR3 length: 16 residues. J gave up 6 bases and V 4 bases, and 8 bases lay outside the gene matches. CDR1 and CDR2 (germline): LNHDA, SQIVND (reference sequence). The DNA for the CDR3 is TGTGCCAGTAGTAACGCGGACAGGGGGTTGCCCGGGGAGCTGTTTTTT. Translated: CASSNADRGLPGELFF.

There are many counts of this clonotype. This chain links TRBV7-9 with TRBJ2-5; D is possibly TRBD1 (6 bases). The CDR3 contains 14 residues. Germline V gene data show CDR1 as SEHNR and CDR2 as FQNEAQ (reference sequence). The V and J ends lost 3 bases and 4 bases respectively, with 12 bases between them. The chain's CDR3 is CASSFLGAGETQYF. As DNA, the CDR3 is TGTGCCAGCAGCTTCCTGGGGGCGGGAGAGACCCAGTACTTC.

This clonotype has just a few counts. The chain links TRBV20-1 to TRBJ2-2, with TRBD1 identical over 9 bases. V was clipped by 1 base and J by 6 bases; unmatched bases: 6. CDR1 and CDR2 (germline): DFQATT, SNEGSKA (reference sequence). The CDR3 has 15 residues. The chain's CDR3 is CSARAGTGQAGELFF. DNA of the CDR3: TGCAGTGCTAGAGCCGGGACAGGGCAGGCCGGGGAGCTGTTTTTT.

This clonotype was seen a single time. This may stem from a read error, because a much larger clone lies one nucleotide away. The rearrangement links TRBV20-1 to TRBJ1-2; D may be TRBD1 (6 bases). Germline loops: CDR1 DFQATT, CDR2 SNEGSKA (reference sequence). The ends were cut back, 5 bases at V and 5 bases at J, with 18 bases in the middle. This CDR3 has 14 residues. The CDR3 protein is CSAGRGRSGYGYTF. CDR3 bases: TGCAGTGCTGGAAGGGGGAGATCGGGATATGGCTACACCTTC.

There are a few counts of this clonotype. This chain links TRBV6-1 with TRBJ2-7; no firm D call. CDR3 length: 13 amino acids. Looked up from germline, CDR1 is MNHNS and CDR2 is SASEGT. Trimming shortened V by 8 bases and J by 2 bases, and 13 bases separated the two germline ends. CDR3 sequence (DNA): TGTGCCAGCGACCAGTCTTTAGCCTACGAGCAGTACTTC. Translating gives CASDQSLAYEQYF.

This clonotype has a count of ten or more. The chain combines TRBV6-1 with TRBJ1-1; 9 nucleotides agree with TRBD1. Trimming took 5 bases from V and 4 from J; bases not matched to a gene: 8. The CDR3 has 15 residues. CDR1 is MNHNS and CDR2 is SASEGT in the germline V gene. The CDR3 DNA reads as TGTGCCAGCAGTCTCCTGACAGGGGGGTCCACTGAAGCTTTCTTT. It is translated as CASSLLTGGSTEAFF.

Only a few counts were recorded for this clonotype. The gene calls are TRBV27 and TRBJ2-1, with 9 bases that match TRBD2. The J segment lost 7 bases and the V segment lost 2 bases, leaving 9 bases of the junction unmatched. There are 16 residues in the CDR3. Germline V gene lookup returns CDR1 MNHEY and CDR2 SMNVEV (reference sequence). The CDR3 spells CASSLIAGEGGNEQFF. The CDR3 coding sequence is TGTGCCAGCAGTTTAATAGCGGGAGAGGGGGGGAATGAGCAGTTCTTC.

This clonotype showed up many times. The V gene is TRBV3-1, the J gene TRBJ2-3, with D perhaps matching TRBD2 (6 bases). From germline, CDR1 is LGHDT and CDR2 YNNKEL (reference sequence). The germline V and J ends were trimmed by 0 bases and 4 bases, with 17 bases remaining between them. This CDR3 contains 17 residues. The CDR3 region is CASSQEWGLGGADTQYF. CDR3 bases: TGTGCCAGCAGCCAAGAGTGGGGACTCGGAGGGGCAGATACGCAGTATTTT.

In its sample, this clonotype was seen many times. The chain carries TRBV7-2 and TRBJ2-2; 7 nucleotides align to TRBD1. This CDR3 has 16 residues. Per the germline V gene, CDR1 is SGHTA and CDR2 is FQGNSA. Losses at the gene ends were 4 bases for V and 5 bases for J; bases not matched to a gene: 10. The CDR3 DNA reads TGTGCCAGCAGCTCTGCCGGGACAGTATTAACCGGGGAGCTGTTTTTT. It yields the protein CASSSAGTVLTGELFF.

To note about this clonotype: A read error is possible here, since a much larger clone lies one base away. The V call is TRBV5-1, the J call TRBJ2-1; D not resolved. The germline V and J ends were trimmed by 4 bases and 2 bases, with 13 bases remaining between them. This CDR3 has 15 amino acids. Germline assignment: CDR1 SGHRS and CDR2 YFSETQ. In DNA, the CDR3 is TGCGCCAGCAGCGGAACCCTTGGCCCCTACAATGAGCAGTTCTTC. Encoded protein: CASSGTLGPYNEQFF.

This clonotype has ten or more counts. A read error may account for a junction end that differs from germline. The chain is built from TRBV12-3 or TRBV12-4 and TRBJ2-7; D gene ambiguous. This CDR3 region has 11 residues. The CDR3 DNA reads TGTGCCAGCAGTTTTTCCTCCGAGCAGTACTTC. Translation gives CASSFSSEQYF.

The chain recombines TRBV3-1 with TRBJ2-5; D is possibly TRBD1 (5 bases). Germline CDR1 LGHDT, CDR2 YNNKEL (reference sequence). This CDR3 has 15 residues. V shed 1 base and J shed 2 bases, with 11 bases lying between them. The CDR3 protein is CASSQVSRVQETQYF. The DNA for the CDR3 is TGTGCCAGCAGCCAAGTAAGCAGGGTACAAGAGACCCAGTACTTC.

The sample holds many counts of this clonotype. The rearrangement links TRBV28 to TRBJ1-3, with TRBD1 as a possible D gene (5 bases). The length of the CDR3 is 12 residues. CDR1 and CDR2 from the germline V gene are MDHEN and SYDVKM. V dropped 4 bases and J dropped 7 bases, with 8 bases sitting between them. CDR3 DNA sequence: TGTGCCAGCAGTTCGGAGGGGAACACCATATATTTT. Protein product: CASSSEGNTIYF.

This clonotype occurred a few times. The CDR3 coding sequence is TGCGCCAGTCGATGGCTAAGGGAGCTTGAGCAGTACTTC. Residues: CASRWLRELEQYF. V is TRBV10-1 and J is TRBJ2-7, with D possibly matching TRBD2 (5 bases). The CDR3 runs 13 residues. V was clipped by 9 bases and J by 7 bases, with 19 bases between them. The V gene's germline CDR1 is WNHNN and CDR2 SYGVQD (reference sequence).

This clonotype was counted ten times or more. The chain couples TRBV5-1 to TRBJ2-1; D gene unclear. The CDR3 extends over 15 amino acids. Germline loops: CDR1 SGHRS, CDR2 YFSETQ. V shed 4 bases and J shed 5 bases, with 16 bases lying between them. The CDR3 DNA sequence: TGCGCCAGCAGCCTCGAGCGTCTACGGGACAATGAGCAGTTCTTC. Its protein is CASSLERLRDNEQFF.